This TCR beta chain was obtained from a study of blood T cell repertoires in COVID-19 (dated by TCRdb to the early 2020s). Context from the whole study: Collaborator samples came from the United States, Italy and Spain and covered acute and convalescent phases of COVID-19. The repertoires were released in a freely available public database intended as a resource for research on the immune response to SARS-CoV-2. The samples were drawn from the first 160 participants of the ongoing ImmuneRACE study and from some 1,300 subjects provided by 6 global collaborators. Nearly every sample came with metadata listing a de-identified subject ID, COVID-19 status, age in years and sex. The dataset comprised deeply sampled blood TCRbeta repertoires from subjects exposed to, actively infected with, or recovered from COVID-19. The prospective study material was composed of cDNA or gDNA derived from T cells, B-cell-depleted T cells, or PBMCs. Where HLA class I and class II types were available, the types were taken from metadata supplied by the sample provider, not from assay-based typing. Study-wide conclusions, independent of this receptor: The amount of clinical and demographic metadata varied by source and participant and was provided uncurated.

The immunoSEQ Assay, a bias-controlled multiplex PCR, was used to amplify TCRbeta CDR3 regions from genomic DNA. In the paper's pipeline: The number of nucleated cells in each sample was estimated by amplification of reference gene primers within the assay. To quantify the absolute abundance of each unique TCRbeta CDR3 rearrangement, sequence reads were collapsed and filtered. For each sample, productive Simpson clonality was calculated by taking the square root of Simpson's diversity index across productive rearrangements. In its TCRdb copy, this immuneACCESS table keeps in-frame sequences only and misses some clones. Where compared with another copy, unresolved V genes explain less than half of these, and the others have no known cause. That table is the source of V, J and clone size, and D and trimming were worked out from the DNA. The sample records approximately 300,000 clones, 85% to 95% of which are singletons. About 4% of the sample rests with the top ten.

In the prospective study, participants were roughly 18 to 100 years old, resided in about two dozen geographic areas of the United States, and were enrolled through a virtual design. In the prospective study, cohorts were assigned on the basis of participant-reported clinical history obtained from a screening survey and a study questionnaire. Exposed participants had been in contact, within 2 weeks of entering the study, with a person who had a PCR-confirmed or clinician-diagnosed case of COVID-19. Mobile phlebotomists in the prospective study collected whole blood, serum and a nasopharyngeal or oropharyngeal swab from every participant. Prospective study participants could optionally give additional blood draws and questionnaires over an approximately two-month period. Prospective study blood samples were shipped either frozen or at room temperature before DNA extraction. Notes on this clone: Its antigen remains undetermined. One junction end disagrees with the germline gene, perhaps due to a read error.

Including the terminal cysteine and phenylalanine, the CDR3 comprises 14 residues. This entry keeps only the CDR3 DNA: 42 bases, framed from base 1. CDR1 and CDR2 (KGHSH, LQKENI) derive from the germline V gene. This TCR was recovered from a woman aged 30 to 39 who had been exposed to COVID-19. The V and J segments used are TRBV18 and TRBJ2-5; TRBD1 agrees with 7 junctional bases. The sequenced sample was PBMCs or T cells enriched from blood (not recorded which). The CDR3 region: CASSPDRARLFVDF. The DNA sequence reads TGTGCCAGCTCACCCGACAGGGCCAGACTATTTGTGGACTTC. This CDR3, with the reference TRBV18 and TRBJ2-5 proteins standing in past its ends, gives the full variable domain NAGVMQNPRHLVRRRGQEARLRCSPMKGHSHVYWYRQLPEEGLKFMVYLQKENIIDESGMPKERFSAEFPKEGPSILRIQQVVRGDSAAYFCASSPDRARLFVDFGPGTRLLVL.